This TCR beta chain was identified in a study of blood T cell repertoires in COVID-19. Overall study context: In each case, the material was cDNA or gDNA derived from T cells, B-cell-depleted T cells, or PBMCs.

TCRdb's table, derived via immunoSEQ multiplex PCR, lists solely in-frame clones and lacks some. Counted here are approximately 130,000 clones, around 83% occurring once; the ten biggest clones make up 18%. This clone appeared a single time. CDR3 length equals 15 residues. CDR1 is MGHDK and CDR2 is SYGVNS in the germline V gene. V was cut by 8 bases and J by 2 bases, with 15 bases left in between. Those who participated ranged in age from roughly 18 to 90 years and resided in 20 to 25 US areas. Allocation to cohorts depended on clinical history reported by the participants. Donors in Cohort 3 counted as recovered after two negative PCRs, clearance, or symptom resolution.

The receptor was derived from a man younger than 40 who had recovered from COVID-19. The J gene is TRBJ2-2, the V gene TRBV25-1; maybe TRBD1 (6 bases). The specimen sequenced was PBMCs or T cells enriched from blood (not recorded which). The CDR3 here is CASLSRTDNTGELFF. In DNA form, the CDR3 reads TGTGCCAGCCTATCCCGGACAGACAACACCGGGGAGCTGTTTTTT.